This is a list of T cell receptor beta chains from one sample in a study of OX40 agonist ivuxolimab in advanced cancers. Profiled with immunoSEQ multiplex PCR; TCRdb holds only in-frame clones, not every one. In the table there are 35,000 to 55,000 clones, roughly 80% of which are singletons. The source was CD4+ or CD8+ T cells sorted from blood, collected in a trial of the OX40 agonist ivuxolimab. These receptors originate from an adult with an advanced solid tumor such as melanoma, head and neck, liver or kidney cancer. Each CDR3 is given with its conserved first and last residue. D genes are given only for firm matches. Clone sizes are given selectively: once, few, many, or a class where the clone is expanded.

v_gene	abundance	len	j_gene	d_gene	CDR3nt	CDR3aa
TRBV10-2	once	15	TRBJ1-1	-	TGCGCCAGCATGTTGTTGCCCGGATTGAACACTGAAGCTTTCTTT	CASMLLPGLNTEAFF
TRBV21-1	-	14	TRBJ2-5	-	TGTGCCAGCAGCAAGACAGGGGGCGGAGAGACCCAGTACTTC	CASSKTGGGETQYF
TRBV19	-	15	TRBJ2-4	-	TGTGCCAGTAGTTTGACAGGAGGGGCCAAAAACATTCAGTACTTC	CASSLTGGAKNIQYF
TRBV4-1	-	13	TRBJ2-7	TRBD1	TGCGCCAGCAGCGGGGACAGATTCTACGAGCAGTACTTC	CASSGDRFYEQYF
TRBV18	-	13	TRBJ1-1	TRBD1	TGTGCCAGCTCTCCCACAGGGGGGACTGAAGCTTTCTTT	CASSPTGGTEAFF
TRBV5-1	-	14	TRBJ2-2	TRBD2	TGCGCCAGCAGCTTGGCGGGAGGTGGCGGGGAGCTGTTTTTT	CASSLAGGGGELFF
TRBV7-9	-	16	TRBJ1-2	TRBD1	TGTGCCAGCAGCTTACGGGGACAGGGGGCGGTCTATGGCTACACCTTC	CASSLRGQGAVYGYTF
TRBV25-1	-	15	TRBJ2-3	TRBD1	TGTGCCAGCAGTGAATTTCAGGGGGGCACAGATACGCAGTATTTT	CASSEFQGGTDTQYF
TRBV5-4	-	17	TRBJ2-1	TRBD2	TGTGCCAGCAGCAAGGGACTAGCGGGAGTTCATGGGAATGAGCAGTTCTTC	CASSKGLAGVHGNEQFF
TRBV11-2	-	14	TRBJ1-4	TRBD1	TGTGCCAGCAGCTTGACAGGGGGAGATGAAAAACTGTTTTTT	CASSLTGGDEKLFF
TRBV29-1	-	14	TRBJ1-3	-	TGCAGCGTTGAAGACCCGGGCTCTGGAAACACCATATATTTT	CSVEDPGSGNTIYF
TRBV2	-	15	TRBJ2-3	TRBD2	TGTGCCAGCAGGGGACTAGCGGCCCACACAGATACGCAGTATTTT	CASRGLAAHTDTQYF
TRBV11-3	-	15	TRBJ2-3	-	TGTGCCAGCAGCTTAGACGGACTGAAGACAGATACGCAGTATTTT	CASSLDGLKTDTQYF
TRBV28	-	14	TRBJ2-1	TRBD2	TGTGCCAGCACAGCTAGCGGGAGAGGCTATGAGCAGTTCTTC	CASTASGRGYEQFF
TRBV28	-	11	TRBJ2-2	-	TGTGCCAGCAGTGTTTCCGGGGAGCTGTTTTTT	CASSVSGELFF
TRBV29-1	few	13	TRBJ1-2	-	TGCAGCGTTGAATCCGCGAGGTTGTATGGCTACACCTTC	CSVESARLYGYTF
TRBV6-1	-	16	TRBJ2-1	-	TGTGCCAGCAGTGAAGCAGGGAGTGTCTGGGGGCATGAGCAGTTCTTC	CASSEAGSVWGHEQFF
TRBV11-2	-	15	TRBJ1-4	TRBD1	TGTGCCAGCAGCTTAGGGACAGGGGCGAGCGAAAAACTGTTTTTT	CASSLGTGASEKLFF
TRBV6-5	few	14	TRBJ1-1	TRBD1	TGTGCCAGCAGGAAACAGGGGATGAACACTGAAGCTTTCTTT	CASRKQGMNTEAFF
TRBV6-5	-	15	TRBJ2-1	TRBD1	TGTGCCAGCAGTTACTCGGGACAGGGTAACAATGAGCAGTTCTTC	CASSYSGQGNNEQFF